One and the same sample provided the 31 T cell receptor beta chains below, sequenced in a study of T cells in Graves' hyperthyroidism and ophthalmopathy. Amplified TCR beta CDR3 regions came from RNA transcripts. Using the HTBI primer set, a first-round RT-PCR was run on the TCR CDR3. TCRdb itself ran the multiplex PCR reads through MiXCR, one entry per CDR3 protein. Altogether 250,000 to 300,000 distinct CDR3 sequences are present, roughly 19% being singletons, with the ten largest covering about 40%. Sample: blood. The receptors were gathered from a man aged 50 to 59 with Graves' ophthalmopathy.

At least ten counts were recorded for this clonotype. The chain links TRBV7-9 to TRBJ2-7, with D unclear. The V gene lost 3 bases and the J gene lost 0 bases, with 15 bases spanning the gap. The germline CDR1 and CDR2 sequences are SEHNR and FQNEAQ (reference sequence). The CDR3 is 16 residues long. As DNA, the CDR3 is TGTGCCAGCAGCTTGGGTCACAGAGACCCCTCCTACGAGCAGTACTTC. Protein: CASSLGHRDPSYEQYF.

The V call is TRBV29-1, the J call TRBJ2-7, with 7 bases fitting TRBD2. From germline, CDR1 is SQVTM and CDR2 ANQGSEA. Trimming cost V 1 base and J 2 bases; bases outside gene matches: 8. This CDR3 region has 15 residues. The CDR3 region has the DNA TGCAGCGTTGAAGTGGCGGGGGAATTGACCTACGAGCAGTACTTC. This translates into CSVEVAGELTYEQYF.

This clonotype was recorded at least ten times. The chain joins TRBV15 to TRBJ2-1; 8 nucleotides align to TRBD2. The CDR3 covers 16 residues. J gave up 9 bases and V 0 bases, and 10 bases lay outside the gene matches. Germline lookup yields CDR1 LNHNV and CDR2 YYDKDF (reference sequence). CDR3 amino acids: CATSRDTGRAHVEQFF. CDR3 coding DNA: TGTGCCACCAGCAGAGATACCGGGAGGGCCCACGTTGAGCAGTTCTTC.

This clonotype has more than one count but fewer than ten. The V call is TRBV10-3, the J call TRBJ2-3; a weak D match, TRBD1 (6 bases). Trimming shortened V by 0 bases and J by 3 bases, and 10 bases separated the two germline ends. This CDR3 spans 15 amino acids. Germline values: CDR1 ENHRY, CDR2 SYGVKD. In DNA, the CDR3 is TGTGCCATCAGTGAGTCGACAGGTCAGACAGATACGCAGTATTTT. It is translated as CAISESTGQTDTQYF.

In the case of this clonotype: A much larger clone sits a single nucleotide away, making a read error possible. The rearrangement links TRBV5-6 to TRBJ2-7; D is uncertain. V was cut by 1 base and J by 4 bases, with 15 bases left in between. This CDR3 has 15 residues. Germline V gene lookup returns CDR1 SGHDT and CDR2 YYEEEE. The CDR3 nucleotides read TGTGCCAGCAGCTTGTCCCTCAGGTTTCGGTACGAGCAGTACTTC. Its protein is CASSLSLRFRYEQYF.

This clonotype occurred many times. The chain carries TRBV2 and TRBJ1-1; the D gene is possibly TRBD1 (5 bases). Germline V gene data show CDR1 as SNHLY and CDR2 as FYNNEI. The V end was cut by 6 bases, the J end by 4 bases, with 9 bases between. The CDR3 covers 12 residues. CDR3 loop: CASRGVLTEAFF. The CDR3 nucleotides are TGTGCCAGCAGGGGGGTCCTCACTGAAGCTTTCTTT.

The rearrangement uses TRBV10-3 and TRBJ2-5; D might be TRBD2 (6 bases). Germline V CDR1 and CDR2: ENHRY, SYGVKD. V shed 5 bases and J shed 1 base, with 17 bases lying between them. The CDR3 covers 16 residues. Written as DNA, the CDR3 is TGTGCCATCAGTACACTTGGGAGGTCGCCCCAAGAGACCCAGTACTTC. It translates to CAISTLGRSPQETQYF.

This clonotype was recorded at least ten times. This chain connects TRBV20-1 to TRBJ2-3; 10 bases agree with TRBD2. Looked up from germline, CDR1 is DFQATT and CDR2 is SNEGSKA (reference sequence). J gave up 2 bases and V 6 bases, and 5 bases lay outside the gene matches. The CDR3 sequence is 14 residues long. CDR3 bases: TGCAGTGCAAGGACTAGCGGTTTCACAGATACGCAGTATTTT. The encoded protein is CSARTSGFTDTQYF.

The chain carries TRBV25-1 and TRBJ2-5; D possibly corresponds to TRBD2 (6 bases). Germline V gene sequence: CDR1 MGHDK, CDR2 SYGVNS. CDR3 length equals 15 residues. V was shortened by 1 base and J by 1 base, with 10 bases between the two germline ends. DNA for the CDR3: TGTGCCAGCAGTGAATCTGGGCGGGGCCAAGAGACCCAGTACTTC. It translates to CASSESGRGQETQYF.

This clonotype was detected a few times. The genes are TRBV5-4 and TRBJ2-7, with a tentative D call TRBD1 (6 bases). V was pared by 4 bases and J by 5 bases, with 16 bases between. Per germline, CDR1 SGHNT and CDR2 YYREEE (reference sequence). The CDR3 extends over 14 amino acids. CDR3: CASSEGSRGNEQYF. The CDR3 DNA reads TGTGCCAGCAGCGAGGGCTCCAGGGGCAACGAGCAGTACTTC.

This clonotype was seen more than once but under ten times. The V and J genes are TRBV24-1 and TRBJ2-5; 8 positions agree with TRBD1. The germline gives CDR1 KGHDR, CDR2 SFDVKD. The CDR3 runs to 15 residues. Unmatched junction bases numbered 1, after V lost 1 base and J lost 1 base. The CDR3 protein is CATSDLQGVQETQYF. CDR3 coding DNA: TGTGCCACCAGTGATTTACAGGGGGTCCAAGAGACCCAGTACTTC.

This clonotype appeared many times. The CDR3 region has the DNA TGCAGTGCTAGCGCCGGAGGGACACTCTACGAGCAGTACTTC. This sequence encodes CSASAGGTLYEQYF. V usage is TRBV20-1 and J usage is TRBJ2-7; D is possibly TRBD1 or TRBD2 (6 bases each). Germline CDR1 DFQATT, CDR2 SNEGSKA (reference sequence). The CDR3 length is 14 residues. The V and J ends lost 3 bases and 3 bases respectively, with 15 bases between them.

This sequence joins TRBV5-6 and TRBJ1-1; unclear D gene. This CDR3 is 12 amino acids long. Germline assignment: CDR1 SGHDT and CDR2 YYEEEE. V lost 5 bases to trimming and J lost 7 bases, with 12 bases between them. The CDR3 DNA reads as TGTGCCAGCAGTTCGACCGGGGTTGAAGCTTTCTTT. It codes for CASSSTGVEAFF.

In this sample, this clonotype turned up a few times. This chain joins TRBV6-1 and TRBJ2-7; 7 positions match TRBD2. V shed 3 bases, J shed 7 bases, and the junction held 3 bases outside the gene matches. Germline V gives CDR1 MNHNS, CDR2 SASEGT. This CDR3 has 12 amino acids. This CDR3 is CASSELGGEQYF. Written as DNA, the CDR3 is TGTGCCAGCAGTGAGTTGGGGGGGGAGCAGTACTTC.

J is TRBJ2-3 and V is TRBV6-2 or TRBV6-3, with D tentatively TRBD2 (6 bases). The V end lost 5 bases, the J end lost 0 bases, and 15 bases lay between the germline ends. CDR1 is MNHEY and CDR2 is SVGEGT in the germline V gene. The CDR3 length is 16 residues. DNA for the CDR3: TGTGCCAGCAGTGTCTACGGGAGTGGAAGCACAGATACGCAGTATTTT. This translates into CASSVYGSGSTDTQYF.

This clonotype was seen more than once but under ten times. J is TRBJ2-5 and V is TRBV11-3; tentatively, D is TRBD1 or TRBD2 (5 bases each). V was trimmed by 1 base and J by 4 bases, leaving 7 bases between them. Germline-derived CDR1 and CDR2 are SGHNT and YENEEA. The CDR3 has 13 residues. Written as DNA, the CDR3 is TGTGCCAGCAGCTTAGGGGACGGAGAGACCCAGTACTTC. The encoded protein is CASSLGDGETQYF.

This clonotype was seen a handful of times. The chain combines TRBV7-9 with TRBJ2-6, with a tentative D call TRBD1 (5 bases). The CDR3 spans 15 residues. V was pared by 4 bases and J by 0 bases, with 7 bases between. The germline CDR1 and CDR2 sequences are SEHNR and FQNEAQ (reference sequence). CDR3 residues: CASSSTVSGANVLTF. The CDR3 DNA reads as TGTGCCAGCAGCTCGACAGTCTCTGGGGCCAACGTCCTGACTTTC.

The V and J genes are TRBV7-9 and TRBJ2-7, with a tentative D call TRBD1 (6 bases). V gave up 3 bases and J gave up 6 bases, with 9 bases separating them. Germline CDR1 and CDR2: SEHNR and FQNEAQ (reference sequence). The CDR3 has 12 amino acids. CDR3 nucleotide sequence: TGTGCCAGCAGCTTCAGGGGATTCGAGCAGTACTTC. It codes for CASSFRGFEQYF.

At least ten counts were recorded for this clonotype. The CDR3 sequence: CASSKGTSGNNEQFF. Written as DNA, the CDR3 is TGTGCCAGCAGCAAAGGCACTAGCGGTAACAATGAGCAGTTCTTC. The rearrangement joins TRBV11-3 to TRBJ2-1; 8 bases align to TRBD2. The CDR3 is made up of 15 amino acids. Trimming cost V 5 bases and J 5 bases; bases outside gene matches: 8. The germline CDR1 and CDR2 sequences are SGHNT and YENEEA.

There are many counts of this clonotype. V gene TRBV7-2 combines with J gene TRBJ2-4; D is undetermined. V gave up 0 bases and J gave up 8 bases, with 17 bases separating them. The CDR3 is made up of 16 amino acids. In germline, CDR1 is SGHTA, CDR2 FQGNSA. The CDR3 DNA is TGTGCCAGCAGCTTAGCGGCAGACCTTCCTATGGACATTCAGTACTTC. This encodes CASSLAADLPMDIQYF.

In its sample, this clonotype was seen many times. The CDR3 sequence: CASGQKMNTEAFF. CDR3 in DNA: TGTGCCAGCGGACAGAAGATGAACACTGAAGCTTTCTTT. The rearrangement joins TRBV6-1 to TRBJ1-1; D may be TRBD1 (6 bases). V was trimmed by 8 bases and J by 0 bases, leaving 10 bases between them. Germline V gene sequence: CDR1 MNHNS, CDR2 SASEGT. The CDR3 has 13 residues.

The chain has TRBV13 and TRBJ1-3; no clear D. The V gene's germline CDR1 is PRHDT and CDR2 FYEKMQ (reference sequence). Trimming took off 2 bases at V and 2 bases at J, with 13 bases between the two ends. The CDR3 totals 16 residues. The CDR3 bases are TGTGCCAGCAGCTTACCCCTCAACCTGCCTGGAAACACCATATATTTT. The encoded protein is CASSLPLNLPGNTIYF.

V usage is TRBV15 and J usage is TRBJ2-3, with 10 bases aligning to TRBD1. The CDR3 length is 16 residues. Germline lookup yields CDR1 LNHNV and CDR2 YYDKDF (reference sequence). V lost 3 bases and J lost 5; bases outside the gene matches: 8. The CDR3 sequence: CATSSIRDRGIDTQYF. DNA of the CDR3: TGTGCCACCAGCAGTATCCGGGACAGGGGTATAGATACGCAGTATTTT.

This clonotype was observed many times. The chain recombines TRBV12-3 or TRBV12-4 with TRBJ2-1; tentatively, D is TRBD2 (5 bases). The CDR3 runs to 15 residues. V was pared by 5 bases and J by 5 bases, with 16 bases between. CDR3 amino acids: CASSPIGSPDNEQFF. The CDR3 DNA follows: TGTGCCAGCAGTCCGATTGGGAGCCCAGACAATGAGCAGTTCTTC.

The gene calls are TRBV6-1 and TRBJ2-2; a possible D gene is TRBD1 (5 bases). Trimming stripped 3 bases from V and 3 bases from J, with 11 bases between. There are 15 residues in the CDR3. Germline V gene sequence: CDR1 MNHNS, CDR2 SASEGT. The CDR3 DNA reads TGTGCCAGCAGTGACGAAACCAGGGACACCGGGGAGCTGTTTTTT. The encoded protein is CASSDETRDTGELFF.

This clonotype appeared a few times. The genes are TRBV6-1 and TRBJ2-2; TRBD2 matches at 14 bases. The CDR3 is 15 residues long. Trimming at V came to 9 bases and at J to 4 bases, leaving 4 bases not matched to a gene. The V gene's germline CDR1 is MNHNS and CDR2 SASEGT. In DNA form, the CDR3 reads TGTGCCAGTACGACTAGCGGGAGGGCCACCGGGGAGCTGTTTTTT. Its protein product is CASTTSGRATGELFF.

This clonotype has a count of ten or more. This sequence joins TRBV7-8 and TRBJ2-3, with 8 positions matching TRBD2. Germline CDR1 SGHVS, CDR2 FQNEAQ. V lost 3 bases, J lost 0 bases, and 2 bases stayed unmatched. The CDR3 sequence is 15 residues long. CDR3 DNA: TGTGCCAGCAGCTTCCTAGCGGGTAGCACAGATACGCAGTATTTT. The encoded protein is CASSFLAGSTDTQYF.

The V gene is TRBV9, the J gene TRBJ2-2, with a possible D match to TRBD1 (6 bases). CDR3 length: 15 residues. The V gene's germline CDR1 is SGDLS and CDR2 YYNGEE. The ends were cut back, 3 bases at V and 2 bases at J, with 11 bases in the middle. In DNA form, the CDR3 reads TGTGCCAGCAGCGGAGGGACACGAAACACCGGGGAGCTGTTTTTT. Its protein product is CASSGGTRNTGELFF.

This clonotype came up many times. The gene calls are TRBV29-1 and TRBJ2-1, with 14 bases matching TRBD2. Unmatched junction bases numbered 8, after V lost 5 bases and J lost 5 bases. This CDR3 is 16 amino acids long. The germline V gene has CDR1 SQVTM and CDR2 ANQGSEA. This CDR3 reads CSVRRGLAGADNEQFF. CDR3 coding DNA: TGCAGCGTTAGGAGGGGACTAGCGGGAGCAGACAATGAGCAGTTCTTC.

The chain is built from TRBV2 and TRBJ2-4, with TRBD1 as a possible D gene (6 bases). Germline CDR1 reads SNHLY; CDR2 reads FYNNEI. The CDR3 consists of 15 residues. Trimming cost V 7 bases and J 0 bases, with 13 bases left between them. The CDR3 bases are TGTGCCAGCAAAACGGACAGTGGAGCCAAAAACATTCAGTACTTC. Translated, it gives CASKTDSGAKNIQYF.

This clonotype was observed at least ten times. The chain is built from TRBV20-1 and TRBJ1-2; the D gene is possibly TRBD1 (5 bases). The CDR3 contains 14 residues. V gave up 2 bases and J gave up 4 bases, with 14 bases separating them. Germline CDR1 is DFQATT and CDR2 is SNEGSKA (reference sequence). CDR3 region: CSARLQEEVYGYTF. The CDR3 bases are TGCAGTGCTAGACTACAGGAAGAGGTCTATGGCTACACCTTC.